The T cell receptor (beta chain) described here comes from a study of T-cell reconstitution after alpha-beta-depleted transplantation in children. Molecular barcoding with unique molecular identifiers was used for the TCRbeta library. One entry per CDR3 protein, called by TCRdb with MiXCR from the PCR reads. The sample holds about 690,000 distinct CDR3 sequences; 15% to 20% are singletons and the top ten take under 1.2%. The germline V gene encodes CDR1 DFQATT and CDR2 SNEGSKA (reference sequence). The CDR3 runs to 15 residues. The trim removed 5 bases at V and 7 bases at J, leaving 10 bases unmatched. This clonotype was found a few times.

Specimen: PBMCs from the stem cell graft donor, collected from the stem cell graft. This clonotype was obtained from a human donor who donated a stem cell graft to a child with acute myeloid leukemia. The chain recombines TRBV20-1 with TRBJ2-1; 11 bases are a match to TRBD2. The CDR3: CSAFKTSGERNEQFF. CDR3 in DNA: TGCAGTGCTTTTAAGACTAGCGGGGAGAGGAATGAGCAGTTCTTC.